Described below is a single T cell receptor (beta chain) sequence and its context. What it recognizes is unknown. These data are taken from a study of T cell responses to AZD1222 COVID-19 vaccine. This table comes from immunoSEQ multiplex PCR, and its TCRdb copy is limited to in-frame clones, with some not included. In the table there are 110,000 or so clones, around 89% of which are singletons. Study outcomes and limitations: Elevations in Spike-specific TCR breadth and depth followed administration of two AZD1222 doses. Only six or seven AZD1222 recipients tested seropositive at baseline.

The V gene's germline CDR1 is SQVTM and CDR2 ANQGSEA. This CDR3 region has 14 residues. V lost 2 bases and J 5 bases, leaving 15 bases between the germline ends. The V gene is TRBV29-1, the J gene TRBJ1-1; D possibly corresponds to TRBD1 (6 bases). The receptor's source is an adult who received the AZD1222 COVID-19 vaccine. The material was peripheral blood, obtained 28 days after the second AZD1222 dose. CDR3 region: CSVEPSGQGTEAFF. The CDR3 coding sequence is TGCAGCGTTGAACCGTCAGGGCAGGGGACTGAAGCTTTCTTT.